The 6 T cell receptor beta chains below were found in one sample sequenced in a study of shared clonotypes between healthy human individuals. Sequencing used immunoSEQ multiplex PCR; TCRdb keeps in-frame clones, though not all of them. The table shows approximately 1.1 million clones, with about 80% occurring only once. The sequenced sample was memory CD4+ T cells from PBMCs. Subset given: CD45RA-negative fraction. Source of these receptors: a young man in good health. Some clones in this sample may be carry-over from other donors' samples.

The chain employs TRBV6-6 and TRBJ2-2; possibly TRBD1 or TRBD2 for D (6 bases each). V dropped 6 bases and J dropped 0 bases, with 14 bases sitting between them. The CDR3 consists of 16 residues. Germline V lookup: CDR1 MNHNY, CDR2 SVGAGI (reference sequence). Here the CDR3 DNA reads TGTGCCAGCAGAGGAGGGGGAGCATCGAACACCGGGGAGCTGTTTTTT. Translating gives CASRGGGASNTGELFF.

The chain has TRBV7-6 and TRBJ2-3; 11 nucleotides match TRBD1. V trimming: 1 base; J trimming: 4 bases; junction bases outside the gene matches: 7. Germline-derived CDR1 and CDR2 are SGHVS and FNYEAQ. This CDR3 region has 17 residues. In DNA, the CDR3 is TGTGCCAGCAGCTTAGGAGCCCCGGGACAGGGGGCAGATACGCAGTATTTT. It encodes CASSLGAPGQGADTQYF.

CDR3 loop: CASSPRTGTYEQYF. As DNA, the CDR3 is TGTGCCAGCAGCCCTCGGACAGGGACCTACGAGCAGTACTTC. The V call is TRBV7-2, the J call TRBJ2-7, with 8 bases identical to TRBD1. There are 14 residues in the CDR3. J was trimmed by 2 bases and V by 5 bases; bases with no gene match: 5. Germline V gene lookup returns CDR1 SGHTA and CDR2 FQGNSA.

The rearrangement uses TRBV10-3 and TRBJ2-1; 9 bases match TRBD2. This CDR3 has 15 amino acids. Trimming removed 4 bases from V and 5 bases from J; junction bases left unmatched: 6. Germline V CDR1 and CDR2: ENHRY, SYGVKD. CDR3 sequence: CAISGKASGNNEQFF. CDR3 DNA: TGTGCCATCAGTGGAAAGGCTAGCGGGAACAATGAGCAGTTCTTC.

J is TRBJ2-7 and V is TRBV19; TRBD2 matches 9 bases. This CDR3 comprises 17 residues. The V gene's germline CDR1 is LNHDA and CDR2 SQIVND (reference sequence). V trimming: 4 bases; J trimming: 5 bases; junction bases outside the gene matches: 15. The CDR3 region has the DNA TGTGCCAGTAGTACCAGGTTCGGACTAGCGCTCGTCCACGAGCAGTACTTC. The encoded protein is CASSTRFGLALVHEQYF.

The genes are TRBV5-1 and TRBJ1-1; D is unresolved. CDR3 length equals 15 residues. In germline, CDR1 is SGHRS, CDR2 YFSETQ. V lost 0 bases and J lost 8, with 17 bases in between. This CDR3 reads CASSLEAAGRSEAFF. The CDR3 coding sequence is TGCGCCAGCAGCTTGGAGGCAGCCGGCAGGTCGGAAGCTTTCTTT.